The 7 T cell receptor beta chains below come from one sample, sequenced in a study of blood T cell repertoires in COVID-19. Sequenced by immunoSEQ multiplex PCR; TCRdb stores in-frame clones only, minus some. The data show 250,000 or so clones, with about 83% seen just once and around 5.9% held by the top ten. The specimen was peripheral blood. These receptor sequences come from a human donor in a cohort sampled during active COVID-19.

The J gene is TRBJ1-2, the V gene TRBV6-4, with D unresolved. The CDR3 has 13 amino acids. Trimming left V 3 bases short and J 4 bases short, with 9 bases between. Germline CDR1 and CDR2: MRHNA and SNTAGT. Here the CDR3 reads CASSDLLGYGYTF. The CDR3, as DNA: TGTGCCAGCAGTGATCTTCTCGGCTATGGCTACACCTTC.

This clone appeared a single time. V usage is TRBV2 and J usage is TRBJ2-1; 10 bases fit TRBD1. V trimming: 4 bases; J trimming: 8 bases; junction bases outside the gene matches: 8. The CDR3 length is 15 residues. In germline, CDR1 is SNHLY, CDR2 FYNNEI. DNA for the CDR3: TGTGCCAGCAGTGTGGGACAGGGGCCGGTCCATGAGCAGTTCTTC. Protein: CASSVGQGPVHEQFF.

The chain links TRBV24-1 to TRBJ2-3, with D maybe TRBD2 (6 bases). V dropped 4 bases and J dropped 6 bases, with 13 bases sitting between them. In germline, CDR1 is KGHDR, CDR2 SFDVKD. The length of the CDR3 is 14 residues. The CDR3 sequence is CATSDPREADTQYF. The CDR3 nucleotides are TGTGCCACCAGTGACCCCAGGGAGGCGGATACGCAGTATTTT.

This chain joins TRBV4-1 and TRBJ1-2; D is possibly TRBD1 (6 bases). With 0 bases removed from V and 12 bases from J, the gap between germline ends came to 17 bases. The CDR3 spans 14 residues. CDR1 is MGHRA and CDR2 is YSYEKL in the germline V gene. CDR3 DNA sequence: TGCGCCAGCAGCCAAGATTGGGGGGGCCTGGTCGACACCTTC. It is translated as CASSQDWGGLVDTF.

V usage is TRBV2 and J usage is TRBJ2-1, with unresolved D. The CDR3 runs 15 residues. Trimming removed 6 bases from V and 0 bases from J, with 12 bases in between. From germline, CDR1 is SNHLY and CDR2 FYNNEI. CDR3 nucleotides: TGTGCCAGCAGCCCCGACACTTACTCCTACAATGAGCAGTTCTTC. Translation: CASSPDTYSYNEQFF.

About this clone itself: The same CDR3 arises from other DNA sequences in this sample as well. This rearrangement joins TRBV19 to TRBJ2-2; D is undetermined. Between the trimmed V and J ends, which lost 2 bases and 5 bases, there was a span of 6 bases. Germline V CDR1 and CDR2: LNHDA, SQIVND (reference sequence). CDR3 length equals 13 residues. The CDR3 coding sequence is TGTGCCAGTAGTATACCCGGGACCGGGGAGCTGTTTTTT. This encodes CASSIPGTGELFF.

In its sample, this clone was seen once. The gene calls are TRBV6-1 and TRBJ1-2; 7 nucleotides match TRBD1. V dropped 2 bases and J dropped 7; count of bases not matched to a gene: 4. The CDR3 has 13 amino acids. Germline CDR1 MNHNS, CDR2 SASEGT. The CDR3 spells CASSEQGVGGYTF. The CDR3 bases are TGTGCCAGCAGTGAACAGGGGGTAGGTGGCTACACCTTC.